This T cell receptor (beta chain) appears in the sequencing data of a study of Ad26.COV2.S vaccination and SARS-CoV-2 variants. This CDR3 spans 15 amino acids. Germline values: CDR1 LGHNT, CDR2 FRNRAP. With 7 bases removed from V and 0 bases from J, the gap between germline ends came to 14 bases. The study's findings and limits: Vaccine recipients showed a spike-specific TCR breadth that was higher than in placebo recipients.

Comments on this clone: What it binds is not known.

Sequencing was performed with immunoSEQ multiplex PCR; in TCRdb, only in-frame clones are kept and a portion is missing. Here the sample spans 85,000 to 95,000 clones, roughly 84% being singletons. The sequencing used peripheral blood, collected after recovery from COVID-19. This rearrangement joins TRBV12-5 to TRBJ2-3; maybe TRBD2 (6 bases). The receptor was isolated from a human donor who had recovered from COVID-19. Written as DNA, the CDR3 is TGTGCTAGTGTTCTCGGGACTCATAGCACAGATACGCAGTATTTT. Its translation is CASVLGTHSTDTQYF.